Shown below are 10 T cell receptor beta chains from a single sample sequenced in a study of T cell responses to AZD1222 COVID-19 vaccine. The method was immunoSEQ multiplex PCR; TCRdb's version includes in-frame clones alone and lacks a portion of them. The sample lists about 120,000 clones, roughly 90% seen once, with under 9% in the top ten. This sample comprised peripheral blood, obtained on day 0 of AZD1222 vaccination. Every receptor here comes from an adult in good health.

The J gene is TRBJ1-1, the V gene TRBV30, with D tentatively TRBD1 (5 bases). Trimming left V 3 bases short and J 2 bases short, with 10 bases between. The CDR3 loop spans 13 amino acids. CDR1 is GTSNPN, CDR2 SVGIG, per germline (reference sequence). CDR3 protein: CAWSPDRNTEAFF. Written as DNA, the CDR3 is TGTGCCTGGAGCCCTGACAGAAACACTGAAGCTTTCTTT.

This chain uses TRBV19 with TRBJ2-2, with 7 bases matching TRBD2. V trimming: 4 bases; J trimming: 8 bases; junction bases outside the gene matches: 13. The CDR3 sequence is 16 residues long. Per germline, CDR1 LNHDA and CDR2 SQIVND (reference sequence). CDR3 in DNA: TGTGCCAGTAGTAACCAAGCGGGGAGGGCGTTGGGGGAGCTGTTTTTT. Its translation is CASSNQAGRALGELFF.

This clone has just one count. This sequence joins TRBV6-4 and TRBJ2-1; a weak D match, TRBD1 (7 bases). Germline values: CDR1 MRHNA, CDR2 SNTAGT. The CDR3 totals 16 residues. V lost 3 bases and J lost 7, with 19 bases in between. The DNA of the CDR3 is TGTGCCAGCAGTGAAAGGGGGGCAGGGGGTGTTAATGAGCAGTTCTTC. It translates to CASSERGAGGVNEQFF.

The V and J genes are TRBV3-1 (or the pseudogene TRBV3-2) and TRBJ2-7, with unresolved D. Germline CDR1 reads LGHDT; CDR2 reads YNNKEL (reference sequence). The CDR3 has 14 amino acids. The V end was cut by 4 bases, the J end by 7 bases, with 17 bases between. Here the CDR3 DNA reads TGTGCCAGCAGCCCGATGCGACTGGCGGAAGAGCAGTACTTC. As protein: CASSPMRLAEEQYF.

This clone was counted once. The J gene is TRBJ1-1, the V gene TRBV6-5, with D unresolved. V lost 8 bases, J lost 4 bases, and 20 bases lay in between. The CDR3 consists of 15 residues. The germline CDR1 and CDR2 sequences are MNHEY and SVGAGI. The CDR3 region has the DNA TGTGCCAGCTCCCTGGGAGTCCGGGGAAGCACTGAAGCTTTCTTT. It translates to CASSLGVRGSTEAFF.

The chain uses TRBV20-1 and TRBJ1-6; D unresolved. Germline-derived CDR1 and CDR2 are DFQATT and SNEGSKA (reference sequence). The germline V and J ends were trimmed by 6 bases and 7 bases, with 7 bases remaining between them. The CDR3 is 11 residues long. The CDR3 here is CSANQNSPLHF. Here the CDR3 DNA reads TGCAGTGCAAATCAAAATTCACCCCTCCACTTT.

V gene TRBV6-4 combines with J gene TRBJ2-2; D is possibly TRBD2 (5 bases). Germline V gene sequence: CDR1 MRHNA, CDR2 SNTAGT. V was shortened by 2 bases and J by 5 bases, with 9 bases between the two germline ends. The length of the CDR3 is 14 residues. This CDR3 is CASSDRSGTGELFF. The CDR3 DNA reads as TGTGCCAGCAGTGACCGCAGCGGAACCGGGGAGCTGTTTTTT.

The rearrangement links TRBV18 to TRBJ1-1, with D possibly matching TRBD1 (5 bases). V dropped 3 bases and J dropped 5 bases, with 7 bases sitting between them. This CDR3 region has 12 residues. Germline-derived CDR1 and CDR2 are KGHSH and LQKENI. CDR3 protein: CASSPWGTEAFF. Here the CDR3 DNA reads TGTGCCAGCTCACCCTGGGGGACTGAAGCTTTCTTT.

V gene TRBV21-1 combines with J gene TRBJ2-3; TRBD2 was called by the table and not checked on the DNA. TRBV21-1 is flagged as a pseudogene. The CDR3 covers 19 residues. CDR3 DNA sequence: TGTGCCAGCAGCAAAAGGGACTTCTGGGGGGACCTTAGCACAGATACGCAGTATTTT. The encoded protein is CASSKRDFWGDLSTDTQYF.

The CDR3 sequence is CASSSRLAINYNEQFF. The DNA for the CDR3 is TGTGCCAGCAGTTCCAGACTAGCGATTAACTACAATGAGCAGTTCTTC. The J gene is TRBJ2-1, the V gene TRBV7-2; 8 bases are a match to TRBD2. CDR3 length: 16 residues. The V segment lost 6 bases and the J segment 3 bases; nucleotides outside the gene matches: 10. CDR1 and CDR2 (germline): SGHTA, FQGNSA. Full variable domain (missing parts from reference TRBV7-2 and TRBJ2-1): GAGVSQSPSNKVTEKGKDVELRCDPISGHTALYWYRQSLGQGLEFLIYFQGNSAPDKSGLPSDRFSAERTGGSVSTLTIQRTQQEDSAVYLCASSSRLAINYNEQFFGPGTRLTVL.